This entry lists 30 T cell receptor beta chains sequenced from one sample in a study of identical twins. One entry per CDR3 protein, called by TCRdb with MiXCR from the 5' RACE reads. The data contain roughly 230,000 distinct CDR3 sequences, roughly 8% of them singletons. These same records also appear under a second study, on yellow fever vaccine responses in identical twins.

Material for sequencing was CD8+ T cells sorted from blood. These receptors were collected from a woman aged 18-35 years in good health.

The chain carries TRBV4-2 and TRBJ2-4; D is uncertain. This CDR3 comprises 14 residues. V was shortened by 1 base and J by 4 bases, with 8 bases between the two germline ends. Germline V lookup: CDR1 LGHNA, CDR2 YNFKEQ. The CDR3 DNA sequence: TGTGCCAGCAGCCAAGGGATATCAAAAAACATTCAGTACTTC. Translated, it gives CASSQGISKNIQYF.

This clonotype occurred many times. This chain links TRBV4-2 with TRBJ1-1; 8 bases match TRBD1. Germline V gene data show CDR1 as LGHNA and CDR2 as YNFKEQ. This CDR3 spans 14 amino acids. V gave up 3 bases and J gave up 4 bases; unmatched junction bases: 4. CDR3 DNA: TGTGCCAGCAGCCAGCCCGGACAGGGCACTGAAGCTTTCTTT. Protein: CASSQPGQGTEAFF.

CDR3 protein: CASSLAGGFDTQYF. Here the CDR3 DNA reads TGTGCCAGCAGCCTAGCGGGAGGGTTTGATACGCAGTATTTT. V gene TRBV6-4 combines with J gene TRBJ2-3, with 12 bases identical to TRBD2. V shed 6 bases and J 6 bases; nucleotides not matched to a gene: 4. The length of the CDR3 is 14 residues. Germline CDR1 reads MRHNA; CDR2 reads SNTAGT.

The chain combines TRBV11-2 with TRBJ2-3, with TRBD2 identical over 11 bases. Germline CDR1 and CDR2: SGHAT and FQNNGV. The CDR3 extends over 15 amino acids. Trimming took 7 bases from V and 5 from J; bases not matched to a gene: 8. The DNA for the CDR3 is TGTGCCAGCATTCTACCTGGACTAGCGGGAGATACGCAGTATTTT. It codes for CASILPGLAGDTQYF.

This clonotype was observed many times. One end of the junction does not line up with germline, which may come from a read error. The gene calls are TRBV7-7 and TRBJ2-3; possibly TRBD1 or TRBD2 for D (5 bases each). CDR1 and CDR2 from the germline V gene are SSHAT and FNYEAQ (reference sequence). This CDR3 is built from 15 residues. The DNA of the CDR3 is TGTGCTAGCAGCTTGAAGGGGAGTAGCACAGATACGCAGTATTTT. Translation: CASSLKGSSTDTQYF.

This clonotype was picked up many times. The chain combines TRBV28 with TRBJ2-4; 7 bases are a match to TRBD1. V was clipped by 4 bases and J by 1 base; unmatched bases: 10. Germline CDR1 is MDHEN and CDR2 is SYDVKM. This CDR3 is 17 amino acids long. CDR3 amino acids: CASSSYNRGNAKNIQYF. CDR3 bases: TGTGCCAGCAGTTCATACAACAGGGGAAATGCCAAAAACATTCAGTACTTC.

The chain combines TRBV9 with TRBJ2-1, with a possible D match to TRBD2 (6 bases). There are 16 residues in the CDR3. Trimming shortened V by 2 bases and J by 7 bases, and 19 bases separated the two germline ends. From germline, CDR1 is SGDLS and CDR2 YYNGEE. This chain's CDR3 is CASSVRHGTLGNEQFF. CDR3 DNA sequence: TGTGCCAGCAGCGTCAGACACGGGACTCTCGGAAATGAGCAGTTCTTC.

The chain couples TRBV3-1 to TRBJ2-7, with TRBD1 matching 11 bases. Trimming took 4 bases from V and 2 from J; bases not matched to a gene: 4. CDR1 is LGHDT, CDR2 YNNKEL, per germline (reference sequence). The CDR3 spans 15 residues. The CDR3 here is CASSLGTGGPYEQYF. Here the CDR3 DNA reads TGTGCCAGCAGCCTCGGGACAGGGGGTCCCTACGAGCAGTACTTC.

The table lists this clonotype with a few counts. The chain links TRBV2 to TRBJ2-7; TRBD2 aligns across 8 bases. CDR1 and CDR2 from the germline V gene are SNHLY and FYNNEI. The CDR3 spans 17 residues. V gave up 7 bases and J gave up 0 bases; unmatched junction bases: 14. The CDR3: CASTEGPAGDPSYEQYF. The CDR3 coding sequence is TGTGCCAGCACCGAGGGTCCAGCGGGAGATCCCTCCTACGAGCAGTACTTC.

This clonotype was found many times. The J gene is TRBJ1-5, the V gene TRBV7-9; D is ambiguous. The CDR3 length is 15 residues. Trimming took off 2 bases at V and 4 bases at J, with 12 bases between the two ends. In germline, CDR1 is SEHNR, CDR2 FQNEAQ (reference sequence). CDR3 loop: CASSLSRDPNQPQHF. In DNA, the CDR3 is TGTGCCAGCAGCTTATCCCGCGACCCAAATCAGCCCCAGCATTTT.

This clonotype was detected ten times or more. The chain has TRBV29-1 and TRBJ2-7; TRBD1 matches 12 bases. This CDR3 region has 13 residues. Trimming at V came to 6 bases and at J to 6 bases, leaving 6 bases not matched to a gene. From germline, CDR1 is SQVTM and CDR2 ANQGSEA. CDR3 sequence: CSVTGTGGREQYF. The CDR3 DNA reads as TGCAGCGTGACCGGGACAGGGGGCCGCGAGCAGTACTTC.

The chain combines TRBV24-1 with TRBJ2-2, with 11 bases identical to TRBD1. V lost 8 bases to trimming and J lost 3 bases; unmatched junction nucleotides: 1. The CDR3 covers 14 residues. CDR1 is KGHDR, CDR2 SFDVKD, per germline. This chain's CDR3 is CATTGQGDTGELFF. In nucleotides, the CDR3 is TGTGCCACCACGGGACAGGGGGACACCGGGGAGCTGTTTTTT.

The J gene is TRBJ2-7, the V gene TRBV13; 7 nucleotides line up with TRBD2. The CDR3 spans 15 residues. V dropped 3 bases and J dropped 3; count of bases not matched to a gene: 8. In germline, CDR1 is PRHDT, CDR2 FYEKMQ (reference sequence). The CDR3 nucleotides read TGTGCCAGCAGCTTCCCTAGCGGTGGGTTCTACGAGCAGTACTTC. Protein: CASSFPSGGFYEQYF.

This clonotype was detected only a few times. This chain links TRBV7-6 with TRBJ2-1; D is unresolved. CDR3 length equals 13 residues. Per germline, CDR1 SGHVS and CDR2 FNYEAQ. Deletions cut 5 bases from V and 7 bases from J, with 12 bases between. The CDR3, as DNA: TGTGCCAGCAGCGTCGGAATTGGAAATGAGCAGTTCTTC. As protein: CASSVGIGNEQFF. The full variable domain, in which reference TRBV7-6 and TRBJ2-1 provide the parts outside the CDR3, is GAGVSQSPRYKVTKRGQDVALRCDPISGHVSLYWYRQALGQGPEFLTYFNYEAQQDKSGLPNDRFSAERPEGSISTLTIQRTEQRDSAMYRCASSVGIGNEQFFGPGTRLTVL.

This clonotype was found many times. This rearrangement joins TRBV24-1 to TRBJ2-2; D is undetermined. From germline, CDR1 is KGHDR and CDR2 SFDVKD. With 3 bases removed from V and 3 bases from J, the gap between germline ends came to 7 bases. The CDR3 has 14 amino acids. CDR3 in amino acids: CATSDRAHTGELFF. For the CDR3, the DNA is TGTGCCACCAGTGATCGAGCTCACACCGGGGAGCTGTTTTTT.

J is TRBJ2-7 and V is TRBV7-2; D gene uncertain. The CDR3 covers 13 residues. Trimming shortened V by 8 bases and J by 0 bases, and 11 bases separated the two germline ends. Looked up from germline, CDR1 is SGHTA and CDR2 is FQGNSA. DNA of the CDR3: TGTGCCAGCGGATCACAGCGCTCCTACGAGCAGTACTTC. Translated: CASGSQRSYEQYF.

This clonotype was picked up a small number of times. V gene TRBV4-1 combines with J gene TRBJ2-5; 9 bases are a match to TRBD2. The V gene's germline CDR1 is MGHRA and CDR2 YSYEKL. After removal of 0 bases from V and 5 bases from J, the junction contained 4 bases not matched to a gene. The CDR3 runs to 15 residues. The CDR3 spells CASSQDRAGGETQYF. CDR3 sequence (DNA): TGCGCCAGCAGCCAAGATCGGGCGGGAGGGGAGACCCAGTACTTC.

This clonotype was detected only a few times. This chain uses TRBV19 with TRBJ2-2, with D perhaps TRBD1 (5 bases). CDR1 is LNHDA, CDR2 SQIVND, per germline (reference sequence). The CDR3 runs to 16 residues. Trimming took off 3 bases at V and 1 base at J, with 12 bases between the two ends. The CDR3 is CASSMMWQGNTGELFF. The CDR3 DNA reads as TGTGCCAGTAGTATGATGTGGCAGGGGAACACCGGGGAGCTGTTTTTT.

The V call is TRBV6-2 or TRBV6-3, the J call TRBJ2-1; D ambiguous. Per the germline V gene, CDR1 is MNHEY and CDR2 is SVGEGT. Trimming left V 5 bases short and J 8 bases short, with 16 bases between. The CDR3 runs to 14 residues. The CDR3 nucleotides read TGTGCCAGCAGTCCCTCGCTCATGAACCATGAGCAGTTCTTC. It encodes CASSPSLMNHEQFF.

This clonotype was counted between two and nine times. The gene calls are TRBV28 and TRBJ2-6; the D is unclear. Germline CDR1 reads MDHEN; CDR2 reads SYDVKM. V lost 7 bases and J lost 0, with 4 bases in between. This CDR3 has 13 residues. Written as DNA, the CDR3 is TGTGCCAGCACCTACTCTGGGGCCAACGTCCTGACTTTC. It yields the protein CASTYSGANVLTF. The entire variable domain, with the rest obtained from reference TRBV28 and TRBJ2-6, is as follows: DVKVTQSSRYLVKRTGEKVFLECVQDMDHENMFWYRQDPGLGLRLIYFSYDVKMKEKGDIPEGYSVSREKKERFSLILESASTNQTSMYLCASTYSGANVLTFGAGSRLTVL.

In this sample, this clonotype turned up many times. This chain connects TRBV2 to TRBJ2-1; 10 bases agree with TRBD1. CDR1 is SNHLY and CDR2 is FYNNEI in the germline V gene. The length of the CDR3 is 14 residues. Unmatched junction bases numbered 6, after V lost 6 bases and J lost 7 bases. The CDR3 here is CASSMGQGWNEQFF. In nucleotides, the CDR3 is TGTGCCAGCAGCATGGGACAGGGGTGGAATGAGCAGTTCTTC.

This clonotype was seen many times. The V and J genes are TRBV6-1 and TRBJ2-3; TRBD1 agrees at 8 bases. The CDR3 length is 16 residues. Trimming at V came to 5 bases and at J to 4 bases, leaving 11 bases not matched to a gene. Germline loops: CDR1 MNHNS, CDR2 SASEGT. CDR3 sequence: CASSTKDRAVADTQYF. The DNA for the CDR3 is TGTGCCAGCAGTACCAAGGACAGGGCGGTCGCAGATACGCAGTATTTT.

Many counts were recorded for this clonotype. Compared with germline, one end of the junction differs, possibly owing to a read error. This rearrangement joins TRBV7-7 to TRBJ2-1; D could derive from TRBD1 or TRBD2 (5 bases each). The CDR3 sequence is 13 residues long. The germline CDR1 and CDR2 sequences are SSHAT and FNYEAQ (reference sequence). DNA for the CDR3: TGTGCTAGCAGCTCATTGGGGGTTCATGAGCAGTTCTTC. It specifies CASSSLGVHEQFF.

This clonotype was observed many times. The chain has TRBV21-1 and TRBJ2-7; no check of the table's D call, TRBD2, against the DNA was made. TRBV21-1 is labeled a pseudogene. The CDR3 runs to 15 residues. The CDR3 DNA reads TGTGCCAGCAGCAATTTGGCTAGCGTCTCCTACGAGCAGTACTTC. This encodes CASSNLASVSYEQYF.

This clonotype was observed many times. The genes are TRBV28 and TRBJ2-7, with TRBD1 identical over 7 bases. The trim removed 4 bases at V and 2 bases at J, leaving 2 bases unmatched. The CDR3 totals 13 residues. Germline V gene lookup returns CDR1 MDHEN and CDR2 SYDVKM. The CDR3 is CASSWDSPYEQYF. CDR3 nucleotide sequence: TGTGCCAGCAGTTGGGACAGCCCCTACGAGCAGTACTTC.

This clonotype was seen only a few times. V and J are TRBV3-1 and TRBJ2-5, with D perhaps matching TRBD2 (6 bases). Germline V gene lookup returns CDR1 LGHDT and CDR2 YNNKEL (reference sequence). This CDR3 has 14 amino acids. V was trimmed by 4 bases and J by 3 bases, leaving 12 bases between them. CDR3 nucleotides: TGTGCCAGCAGCCCCATAGCGGTAGAAGAGACCCAGTACTTC. This encodes CASSPIAVEETQYF.

This clonotype was seen a few times. The V call is TRBV5-6, the J call TRBJ2-7, with unresolved D. The V and J ends lost 4 bases and 5 bases respectively, with 10 bases between them. Per the germline V gene, CDR1 is SGHDT and CDR2 is YYEEEE. This CDR3 comprises 12 residues. CDR3 residues: CASSRVGDEQYF. The CDR3 DNA sequence: TGTGCCAGCAGCCGCGTGGGCGACGAGCAGTACTTC.

The chain combines TRBV4-1 with TRBJ2-1; D unclear. The ends were cut back, 0 bases at V and 5 bases at J, with 17 bases in the middle. Germline lookup yields CDR1 MGHRA and CDR2 YSYEKL. This CDR3 is built from 17 residues. The CDR3 region has the DNA TGCGCCAGCAGCCAAGACTTTTTGGTGGGCCTTCACAATGAGCAGTTCTTC. It is translated as CASSQDFLVGLHNEQFF.

The J gene is TRBJ2-5, the V gene TRBV5-1, with TRBD1 matching 10 bases. Germline V CDR1 and CDR2: SGHRS, YFSETQ. The CDR3 is 16 amino acids. The junction had 4 bases not matched to a gene; V was cut back by 0 bases and J by 2 bases. The CDR3, as DNA: TGCGCCAGCAGCTTGGCAAGGACAGGGGGTCAAGAGACCCAGTACTTC. Translation: CASSLARTGGQETQYF. Together with reference TRBV5-1 and TRBJ2-5, the CDR3 gives the full variable domain: KAGVTQTPRYLIKTRGQQVTLSCSPISGHRSVSWYQQTPGQGLQFLFEYFSETQRNKGNFPGRFSGRQFSNSRSEMNVSTLELGDSALYLCASSLARTGGQETQYFGPGTRLLVL.

The rearrangement links TRBV28 to TRBJ1-1; D gene ambiguous. This CDR3 has 15 residues. Trimming cost V 1 base and J 1 base, with 10 bases left between them. CDR1 is MDHEN and CDR2 is SYDVKM in the germline V gene. In DNA, the CDR3 is TGTGCCAGCAGTTTATTTCAGGAACCGAACACTGAAGCTTTCTTT. Translation gives CASSLFQEPNTEAFF.